Following are 8 T cell receptor beta chains from one sample sequenced in a study of shared clonotypes between healthy human individuals. CD45RO-negative, CCR7-positively selected cells formed the naive CD8 fraction, excluding terminally differentiated effector memory CD45RA+ cells. Sequencing was performed with immunoSEQ multiplex PCR; in TCRdb, only in-frame clones are kept and a portion is missing. The sample yields 1.5 million to 2.5 million clones, about 94% seen once. Sequencing used naive CD8+ T cells sorted from blood. The receptors were gathered from a man younger than 35 in good health.

About this clone itself: The same CDR3 also results from other DNA sequences found in this sample. V usage is TRBV7-9 and J usage is TRBJ2-7, with 7 bases that match TRBD1. J lost 3 bases, V lost 2 bases, and 1 base had no gene match. The CDR3 is 13 amino acids. Germline values: CDR1 SEHNR, CDR2 FQNEAQ (reference sequence). In nucleotides, the CDR3 is TGTGCCAGCAGCTTAAGGGACAGCTACGAGCAGTACTTC. Its translation: CASSLRDSYEQYF.

The chain uses TRBV29-1 and TRBJ2-1, with TRBD2 matching over 12 bases. CDR1 SQVTM and CDR2 ANQGSEA come from the germline V gene. Unmatched junction bases numbered 4, after V lost 7 bases and J lost 9 bases. The CDR3 consists of 12 residues. DNA of the CDR3: TGCAGCGCGGGACTAGCGGGTTTTGAGCAGTTCTTC. It encodes CSAGLAGFEQFF.

Comment on this clone: Other DNA variants within this sample encode the same CDR3. The chain uses TRBV5-1 and TRBJ1-1; D ambiguous. Trimming cost V 0 bases and J 0 bases, with 6 bases left between them. Germline V CDR1 and CDR2: SGHRS, YFSETQ. The CDR3 is 14 amino acids. The CDR3 reads CASSLGVMNTEAFF. The CDR3 region has the DNA TGCGCCAGCAGCTTGGGAGTAATGAACACTGAAGCTTTCTTT.

The chain carries TRBV7-9 and TRBJ2-2, with D uncertain. Trimming left V 1 base short and J 2 bases short, with 14 bases between. The CDR3 loop spans 17 amino acids. Per germline, CDR1 SEHNR and CDR2 FQNEAQ (reference sequence). CDR3 region: CASSLVWQPTNTGELFF. DNA of the CDR3: TGTGCCAGCAGCTTAGTGTGGCAGCCAACAAACACCGGGGAGCTGTTTTTT.

The rearrangement links TRBV27 to TRBJ2-7; D is possibly TRBD2 (5 bases). The germline CDR1 and CDR2 sequences are MNHEY and SMNVEV (reference sequence). The CDR3 loop spans 14 amino acids. With 2 bases removed from V and 3 bases from J, the gap between germline ends came to 11 bases. The DNA for the CDR3 is TGTGCCAGCAGTTTAACAGCGGTACACTACGAGCAGTACTTC. It yields the protein CASSLTAVHYEQYF.

The chain links TRBV7-9 to TRBJ2-1; 13 bases are shared with TRBD2. Germline-derived CDR1 and CDR2 are SEHNR and FQNEAQ (reference sequence). This CDR3 comprises 16 residues. The junction had 14 bases not matched to a gene; V was cut back by 8 bases and J by 10 bases. DNA for the CDR3: TGTGCCAGCGCTGATCCGGGACTAGCGGGGTACCGGGAGCAGTTCTTC. It yields the protein CASADPGLAGYREQFF.

J is TRBJ2-7 and V is TRBV7-9, with D perhaps matching TRBD1 (5 bases). Germline lookup yields CDR1 SEHNR and CDR2 FQNEAQ (reference sequence). The CDR3 loop spans 13 amino acids. The V gene lost 6 bases and the J gene lost 2 bases, with 11 bases spanning the gap. The CDR3 bases are TGTGCCAGCAGTCAGTCCAGGGCCTACGAGCAGTACTTC. This sequence encodes CASSQSRAYEQYF.

This clone was detected only once. V is TRBV7-9 and J is TRBJ2-4; TRBD1 matches at 9 bases. The CDR3 is 15 residues long. Germline loops: CDR1 SEHNR, CDR2 FQNEAQ (reference sequence). V shed 4 bases, J shed 6 bases, and the junction held 7 bases outside the gene matches. The CDR3 DNA is TGTGCCAGCAGCTCCCCCAAGGACAGGGGAAACATTCAGTACTTC. Protein: CASSSPKDRGNIQYF.